Presented here are 13 T cell receptor beta chains from one specimen sequenced in a study of blood T cell repertoires in COVID-19. TCRdb's table, derived via immunoSEQ multiplex PCR, lists solely in-frame clones and lacks some. This table holds around 260,000 clones, 90% found once. The sequencing input was PBMCs or T cells enriched from blood (not recorded which). These receptors all stem from a young woman who had recovered from COVID-19.

This sequence joins TRBV7-2 and TRBJ1-3, with 7 bases that match TRBD1. V was pared by 3 bases and J by 4 bases, with 9 bases of the junction left unmatched. CDR1 is SGHTA and CDR2 is FQGNSA in the germline V gene. The CDR3 contains 16 residues. The CDR3: CASSFSRTGSGNTIYF. CDR3 DNA: TGTGCCAGCAGCTTCTCGAGGACAGGTTCGGGAAACACCATATATTTT.

This clone was seen a single time. This rearrangement joins TRBV9 to TRBJ1-3; weak D call: TRBD1 (5 bases). The CDR3 runs 15 residues. Per germline, CDR1 SGDLS and CDR2 YYNGEE. V lost 4 bases, J lost 2 bases, and 13 bases lay in between. CDR3 region: CASSSSGGAGNTIYF. The CDR3 DNA is TGTGCCAGCAGCTCCTCGGGGGGGGCTGGAAACACCATATATTTT.

This chain uses TRBV5-1 with TRBJ1-1, with TRBD1 matching 9 bases. Germline V CDR1 and CDR2: SGHRS, YFSETQ. After removal of 3 bases from V and 4 bases from J, the junction contained 4 bases not matched to a gene. The CDR3 is made up of 14 amino acids. This CDR3 reads CASSSQGAGTEAFF. The DNA for the CDR3 is TGCGCCAGCAGCTCACAGGGGGCTGGCACTGAAGCTTTCTTT.

As regards this clone: The same CDR3 is also encoded by other DNA sequences in this sample. The chain links TRBV19 to TRBJ2-7; TRBD1 agrees at 8 bases. The CDR3 extends over 13 amino acids. Germline V gives CDR1 LNHDA, CDR2 SQIVND (reference sequence). V lost 5 bases, J lost 1 base, and 1 base stayed unmatched. The CDR3 coding sequence is TGTGCCAGTAGTGACAGGGGTTCCTACGAGCAGTACTTC. Translation gives CASSDRGSYEQYF.

This sequence joins TRBV28 and TRBJ1-4; 10 nucleotides align to TRBD1. The CDR3 spans 13 residues. The V gene's germline CDR1 is MDHEN and CDR2 SYDVKM. Trimming removed 5 bases from V and 7 bases from J; junction bases left unmatched: 1. The DNA for the CDR3 is TGTGCCAGCAGTCGGGACAGGGGTGAAAAACTGTTTTTT. Residues: CASSRDRGEKLFF.

This chain joins TRBV15 and TRBJ2-1; the D is unclear. Trimming cost V 2 bases and J 8 bases, with 25 bases left between them. The CDR3 runs to 18 residues. CDR1 is LNHNV, CDR2 YYDKDF, per germline (reference sequence). The CDR3 region is CATSRNPPAEWSVDEQFF. CDR3 bases: TGTGCCACCAGCAGAAACCCCCCGGCGGAGTGGTCCGTTGATGAGCAGTTCTTC.

The chain links TRBV10-3 to TRBJ2-1, with 7 bases aligning to TRBD2. V shed 3 bases, J shed 8 bases, and the junction held 10 bases outside the gene matches. Germline V gene lookup returns CDR1 ENHRY and CDR2 SYGVKD. CDR3 size: 15 residues. CDR3 sequence reads: CAISDVPSGYDEQFF. The CDR3 DNA sequence: TGTGCCATCAGTGATGTGCCTAGCGGTTACGATGAGCAGTTCTTC.

The genes are TRBV21-1 and TRBJ2-7; TRBD2, the table's D call, was not compared with the DNA. TRBV21-1 is a listed pseudogene. The CDR3 is made up of 14 amino acids. CDR3 sequence: CARLYSGRRYEQYF. The CDR3, as DNA: TGTGCCAGACTATATAGCGGGAGGAGGTACGAGCAGTACTTC.

V and J are TRBV25-1 and TRBJ2-3; 10 bases agree with TRBD2. This CDR3 is built from 15 residues. Germline-derived CDR1 and CDR2 are MGHDK and SYGVNS. V dropped 6 bases and J dropped 0; count of bases not matched to a gene: 3. This CDR3 reads CASSQTSGSTDTQYF. The CDR3 region has the DNA TGTGCCAGCAGCCAGACTAGCGGGAGCACAGATACGCAGTATTTT. Complete variable domain (other parts from reference TRBV25-1 and TRBJ2-3): EADIYQTPRYLVIGTGKKITLECSQTMGHDKMYWYQQDPGMELHLIHYSYGVNSTEKGDLSSESTVSRIRTEHFPLTLESARPSHTSQYLCASSQTSGSTDTQYFGPGTRLTVL.

J is TRBJ2-1 and V is TRBV29-1, with TRBD2 matching 13 bases. The CDR3 loop spans 15 amino acids. The J segment lost 4 bases and the V segment lost 2 bases, leaving 2 bases of the junction unmatched. In germline, CDR1 is SQVTM, CDR2 ANQGSEA. The CDR3 DNA sequence: TGCAGCGTTGAAAAGACTAGCGGGAGGTACAATGAGCAGTTCTTC. Protein sequence: CSVEKTSGRYNEQFF.

J is TRBJ2-3 and V is TRBV6-2 or TRBV6-3, with a tentative D call TRBD1 (5 bases). Germline V gene lookup returns CDR1 MNHEY and CDR2 SVGEGT. V was cut by 2 bases and J by 0 bases, with 9 bases left in between. This CDR3 spans 15 amino acids. This CDR3 reads CASSYGAESTDTQYF. CDR3 DNA: TGTGCCAGCAGTTACGGGGCGGAAAGCACAGATACGCAGTATTTT.

This clone was seen only once. The CDR3 sequence is CASSPGVQETQYF. For the CDR3, the DNA is TGTGCCAGCAGCCCCGGGGTCCAAGAGACCCAGTACTTC. V gene TRBV7-3 combines with J gene TRBJ2-5; tentatively, D is TRBD2 (5 bases). The length of the CDR3 is 13 residues. V gave up 5 bases and J gave up 1 base, with 8 bases separating them. Germline V gene sequence: CDR1 SGHTA, CDR2 FQGTGA.

CDR3 in amino acids: CASSYVALQETQYF. As DNA, the CDR3 is TGTGCCAGCAGTTACGTGGCTCTTCAAGAGACCCAGTACTTC. The genes are TRBV6-2 or TRBV6-3 and TRBJ2-5; D is undetermined. Trimming took off 2 bases at V and 2 bases at J, with 9 bases between the two ends. The CDR3 length is 14 residues. CDR1 and CDR2 (germline): MNHEY, SVGEGT.